The source of this TCR beta chain is a study of T cell repertoires in cytomegalovirus infection. Broader study findings: Clonotype analysis showed dominance of the ex vivo response by HLA-C-restricted CMV-specific TCR beta clonotypes.

The sample holds a few counts of this clonotype. The antigen remains unidentified. Each CDR3 protein gets one entry after TCRdb re-called the reads with MiXCR. The top ten hold roughly an eighth of the sample, which has about 890,000 distinct CDR3 sequences, more than 25% seen once. Trimming cost V 5 bases and J 0 bases; bases outside gene matches: 3. CDR3 length equals 15 residues. CDR1 is ENHRY, CDR2 SYGVKD, per germline. The clonotype was recovered from a human donor in good health (CMV status not recorded). Some clones in this sample may be carry-over from other donors' samples. Sequenced here: cultured CD8+ T cells from PBMCs, sampled from culture after CMV antigen stimulation. V is TRBV10-3 and J is TRBJ2-2, with 7 bases aligning to TRBD1. The CDR3 loop is CAISTGTANTGELFF. DNA for the CDR3: TGTGCCATCAGTACCGGGACAGCGAACACCGGGGAGCTGTTTTTT.